The clone carrying this T cell receptor (beta chain) occurred many times. Antigen unknown. V lost 1 base, J lost 0 bases, and 12 bases lay in between. The CDR3 length is 16 residues. Per germline, CDR1 SGHTA and CDR2 FQGNSA. These data come from a study of T cell repertoires in cytomegalovirus infection. From the reads, TCRdb called clonotypes with MiXCR, one entry per CDR3 protein. This table has 830,000 or so distinct CDR3 sequences, approximately 32% appearing once. The V gene is TRBV7-2, the J gene TRBJ1-2, with a weak D call TRBD1 (5 bases). The source was cultured CD8+ T cells from PBMCs, collected from culture after CMV antigen stimulation. The TCR originated in a human donor in good health (CMV status not recorded). Some clones in this sample may be carry-over from other donors' samples. The CDR3 region has the DNA TGTGCCAGCAGCTTAGGCAGGGTACCAACTAACTATGGCTACACCTTC. Translation: CASSLGRVPTNYGYTF.